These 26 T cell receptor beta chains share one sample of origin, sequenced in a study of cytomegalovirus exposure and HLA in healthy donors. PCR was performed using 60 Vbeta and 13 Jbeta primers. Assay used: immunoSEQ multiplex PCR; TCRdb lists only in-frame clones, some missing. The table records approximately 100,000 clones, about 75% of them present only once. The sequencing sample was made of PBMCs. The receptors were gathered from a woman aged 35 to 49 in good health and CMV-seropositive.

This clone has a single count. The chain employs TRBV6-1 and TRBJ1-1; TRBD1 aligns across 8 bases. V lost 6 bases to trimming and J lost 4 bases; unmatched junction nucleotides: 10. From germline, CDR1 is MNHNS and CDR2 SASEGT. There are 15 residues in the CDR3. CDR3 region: CASRDPQGVGTEAFF. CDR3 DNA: TGTGCCAGCAGAGATCCACAGGGGGTCGGCACTGAAGCTTTCTTT.

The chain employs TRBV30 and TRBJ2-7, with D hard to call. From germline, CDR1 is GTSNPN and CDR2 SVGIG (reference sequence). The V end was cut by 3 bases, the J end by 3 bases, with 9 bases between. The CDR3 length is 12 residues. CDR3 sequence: CAWSEPGYEQYF. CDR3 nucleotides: TGTGCCTGGAGCGAACCCGGCTACGAGCAGTACTTC.

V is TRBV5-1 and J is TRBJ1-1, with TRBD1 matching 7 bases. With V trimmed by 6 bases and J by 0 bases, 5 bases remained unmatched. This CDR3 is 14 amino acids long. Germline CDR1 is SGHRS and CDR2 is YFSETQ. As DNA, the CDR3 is TGCGCCAGCAATCACAGGGGTCTGAACACTGAAGCTTTCTTT. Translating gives CASNHRGLNTEAFF.

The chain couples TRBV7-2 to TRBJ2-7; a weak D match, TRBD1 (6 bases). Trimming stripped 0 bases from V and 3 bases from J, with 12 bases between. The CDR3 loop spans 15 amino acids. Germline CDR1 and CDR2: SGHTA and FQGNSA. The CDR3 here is CASSLATGGGYEQYF. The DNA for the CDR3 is TGTGCCAGCAGCTTAGCGACAGGTGGAGGCTACGAGCAGTACTTC.

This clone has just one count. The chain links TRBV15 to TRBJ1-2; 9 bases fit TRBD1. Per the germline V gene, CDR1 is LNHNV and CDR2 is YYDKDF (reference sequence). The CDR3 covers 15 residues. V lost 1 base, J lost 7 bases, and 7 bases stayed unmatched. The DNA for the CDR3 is TGTGCCACCAGCAGAGGGTACACAGGGGGCATTGGCTACACCTTC. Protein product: CATSRGYTGGIGYTF.

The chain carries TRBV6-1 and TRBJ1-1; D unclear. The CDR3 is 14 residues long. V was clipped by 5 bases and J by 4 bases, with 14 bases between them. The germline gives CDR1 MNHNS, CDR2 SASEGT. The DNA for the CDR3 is TGTGCCAGCAGTCAGGACGGAGGATTCACTGAAGCTTTCTTT. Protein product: CASSQDGGFTEAFF.

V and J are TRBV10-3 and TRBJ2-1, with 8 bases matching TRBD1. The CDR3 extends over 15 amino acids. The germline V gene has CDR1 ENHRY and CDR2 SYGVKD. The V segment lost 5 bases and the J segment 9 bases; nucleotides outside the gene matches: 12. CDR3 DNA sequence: TGTGCCATCAGTCCCCCGGGACAGGAGATAGGTGAGCAGTTCTTC. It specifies CAISPPGQEIGEQFF.

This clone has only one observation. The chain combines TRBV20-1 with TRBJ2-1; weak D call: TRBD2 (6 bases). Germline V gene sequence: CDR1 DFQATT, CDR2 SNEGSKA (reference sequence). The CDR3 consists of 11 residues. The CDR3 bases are TGCAGCGCCCCGGGAGTCAATGAGCAGTTCTTC. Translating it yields CSAPGVNEQFF.

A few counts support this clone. The DNA for the CDR3 is TGCGCCAGCAGCTTGGCCATTGGACTAGCATTCAAGGACGAGCAGTACTTC. It codes for CASSLAIGLAFKDEQYF. The chain carries TRBV5-1 and TRBJ2-7, with 8 bases fitting TRBD2. Losses at the gene ends were 0 bases for V and 5 bases for J; bases not matched to a gene: 13. CDR3 length: 17 residues. CDR1 and CDR2 from the germline V gene are SGHRS and YFSETQ.

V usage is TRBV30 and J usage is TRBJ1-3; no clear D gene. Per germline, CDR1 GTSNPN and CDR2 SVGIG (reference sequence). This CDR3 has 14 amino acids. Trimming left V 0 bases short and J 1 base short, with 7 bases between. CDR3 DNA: TGTGCCTGGAGTGTACGGGAGTCTGGAAACACCATATATTTT. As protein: CAWSVRESGNTIYF.

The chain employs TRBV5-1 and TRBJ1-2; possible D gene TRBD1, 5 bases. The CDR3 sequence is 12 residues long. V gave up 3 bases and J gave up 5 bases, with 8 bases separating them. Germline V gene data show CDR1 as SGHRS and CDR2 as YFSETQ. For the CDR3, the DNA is TGCGCCAGCAGCTCCGGACAATATGGCTACACCTTC. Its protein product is CASSSGQYGYTF. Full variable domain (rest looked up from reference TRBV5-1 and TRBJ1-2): KAGVTQTPRYLIKTRGQQVTLSCSPISGHRSVSWYQQTPGQGLQFLFEYFSETQRNKGNFPGRFSGRQFSNSRSEMNVSTLELGDSALYLCASSSGQYGYTFGSGTRLTVV.

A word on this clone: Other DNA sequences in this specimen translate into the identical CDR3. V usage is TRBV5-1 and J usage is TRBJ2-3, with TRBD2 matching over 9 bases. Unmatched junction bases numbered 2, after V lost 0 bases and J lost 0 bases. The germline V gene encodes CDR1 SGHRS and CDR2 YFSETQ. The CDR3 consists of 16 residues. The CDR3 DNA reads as TGCGCCAGCAGCTTGGATCTAGCGGGGAGCACAGATACGCAGTATTTT. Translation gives CASSLDLAGSTDTQYF.

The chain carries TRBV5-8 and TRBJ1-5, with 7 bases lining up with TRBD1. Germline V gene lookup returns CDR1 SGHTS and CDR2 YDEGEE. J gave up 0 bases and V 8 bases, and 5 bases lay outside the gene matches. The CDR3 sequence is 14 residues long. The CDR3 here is CASNRDSSNQPQHF. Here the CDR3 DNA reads TGTGCCAGTAACCGGGACAGTAGCAATCAGCCCCAGCATTTT.

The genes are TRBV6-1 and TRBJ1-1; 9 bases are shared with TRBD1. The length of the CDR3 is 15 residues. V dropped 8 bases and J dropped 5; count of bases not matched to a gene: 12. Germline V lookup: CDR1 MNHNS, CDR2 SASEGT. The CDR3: CASSSSDRGRTEAFF. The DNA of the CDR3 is TGTGCCAGCTCCTCGTCCGACAGGGGGAGGACTGAAGCTTTCTTT.

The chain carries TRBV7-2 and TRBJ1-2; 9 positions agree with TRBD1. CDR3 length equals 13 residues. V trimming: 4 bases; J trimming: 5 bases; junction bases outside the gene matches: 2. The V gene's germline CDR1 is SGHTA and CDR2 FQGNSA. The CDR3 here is CASSSDRGYGYTF. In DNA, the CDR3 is TGTGCCAGCAGCTCGGACAGGGGTTATGGCTACACCTTC. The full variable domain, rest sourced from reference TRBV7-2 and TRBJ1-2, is GAGVSQSPSNKVTEKGKDVELRCDPISGHTALYWYRQSLGQGLEFLIYFQGNSAPDKSGLPSDRFSAERTGGSVSTLTIQRTQQEDSAVYLCASSSDRGYGYTFGSGTRLTVV.

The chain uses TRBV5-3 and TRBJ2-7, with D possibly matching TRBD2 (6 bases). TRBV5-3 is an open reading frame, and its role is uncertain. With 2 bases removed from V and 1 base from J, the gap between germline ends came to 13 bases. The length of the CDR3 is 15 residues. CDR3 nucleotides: TGTGCCAGAAGCTTAGAGCGGGTCTCATCCTACGAGCAGTACTTC. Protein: CARSLERVSSYEQYF.

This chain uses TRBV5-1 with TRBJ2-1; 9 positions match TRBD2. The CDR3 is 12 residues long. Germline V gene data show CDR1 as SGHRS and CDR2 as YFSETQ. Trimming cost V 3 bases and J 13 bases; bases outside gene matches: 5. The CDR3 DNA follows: TGCGCCAGCAGCTCAGAAGCGGGGGGTCAGTTCTTC. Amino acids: CASSSEAGGQFF.

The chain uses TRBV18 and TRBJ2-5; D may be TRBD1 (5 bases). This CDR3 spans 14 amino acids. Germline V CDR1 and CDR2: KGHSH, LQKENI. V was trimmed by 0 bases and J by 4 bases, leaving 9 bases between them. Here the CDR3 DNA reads TGTGCCAGCTCACCACCGGGGCAGTCAGAGACCCAGTACTTC. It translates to CASSPPGQSETQYF.

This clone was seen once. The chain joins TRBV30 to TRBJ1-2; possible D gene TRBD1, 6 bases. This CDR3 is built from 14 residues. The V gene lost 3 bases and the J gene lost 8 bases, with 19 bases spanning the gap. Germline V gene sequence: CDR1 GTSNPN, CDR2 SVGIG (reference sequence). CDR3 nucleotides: TGTGCCTGGAGACCCCCGGGGGGCGCAGTAGGCTACACCTTC. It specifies CAWRPPGGAVGYTF.

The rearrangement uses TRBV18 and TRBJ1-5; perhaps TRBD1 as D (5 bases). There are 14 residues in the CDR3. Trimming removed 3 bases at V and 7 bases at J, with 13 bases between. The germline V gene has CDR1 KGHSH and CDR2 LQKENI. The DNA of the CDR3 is TGTGCCAGCTCACCTAGCGGGGGACGACAGCCCCAGCATTTT. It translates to CASSPSGGRQPQHF.

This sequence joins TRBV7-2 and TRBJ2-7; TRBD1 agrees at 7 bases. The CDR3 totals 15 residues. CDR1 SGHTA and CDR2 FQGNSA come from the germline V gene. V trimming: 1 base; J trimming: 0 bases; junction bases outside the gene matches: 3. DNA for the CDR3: TGTGCCAGCAGCTTAGACAGGGGCCTCTCCTACGAGCAGTACTTC. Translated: CASSLDRGLSYEQYF.

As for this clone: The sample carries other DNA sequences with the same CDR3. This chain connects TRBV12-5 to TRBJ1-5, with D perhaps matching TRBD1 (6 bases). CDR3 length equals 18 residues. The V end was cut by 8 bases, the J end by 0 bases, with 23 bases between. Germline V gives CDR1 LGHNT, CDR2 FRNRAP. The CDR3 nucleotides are TGTGCTAGTACCCGCGTTGTGGACAGCGATTATAGCAATCAGCCCCAGCATTTT. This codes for CASTRVVDSDYSNQPQHF.

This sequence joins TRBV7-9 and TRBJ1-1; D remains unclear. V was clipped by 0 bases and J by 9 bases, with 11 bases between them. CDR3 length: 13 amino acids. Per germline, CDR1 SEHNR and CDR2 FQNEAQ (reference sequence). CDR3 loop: CASSLAEQLKAFF. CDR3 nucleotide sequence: TGTGCCAGCAGCTTAGCGGAGCAGCTGAAAGCTTTCTTT.

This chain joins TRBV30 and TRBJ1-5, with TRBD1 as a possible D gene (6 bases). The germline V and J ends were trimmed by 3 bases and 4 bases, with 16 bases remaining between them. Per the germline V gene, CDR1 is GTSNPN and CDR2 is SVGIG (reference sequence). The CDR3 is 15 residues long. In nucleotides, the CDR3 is TGTGCCTGGAGGGGCCAGGGGTTGCGAAATCAGCCCCAGCATTTT. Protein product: CAWRGQGLRNQPQHF.

The DNA of the CDR3 is TGTGCCAGCAGCTTATCGAACTATGGCTACACCTTC. Amino acids: CASSLSNYGYTF. The chain recombines TRBV11-2 with TRBJ1-2; D is ambiguous. Germline lookup yields CDR1 SGHAT and CDR2 FQNNGV. Trimming cost V 2 bases and J 2 bases, with 3 bases left between them. The CDR3 runs 12 residues.

The CDR3 nucleotides are TGCGCCAGCAGCTTGGCCAGGGGACAGGAATGTAGCAATCAGCCCCAGCATTTT. Translating it yields CASSLARGQECSNQPQHF. The J gene is TRBJ1-5, the V gene TRBV5-1; 8 nucleotides align to TRBD1. V was clipped by 0 bases and J by 0 bases; unmatched bases: 8. Per the germline V gene, CDR1 is SGHRS and CDR2 is YFSETQ. The CDR3 sequence is 18 residues long.